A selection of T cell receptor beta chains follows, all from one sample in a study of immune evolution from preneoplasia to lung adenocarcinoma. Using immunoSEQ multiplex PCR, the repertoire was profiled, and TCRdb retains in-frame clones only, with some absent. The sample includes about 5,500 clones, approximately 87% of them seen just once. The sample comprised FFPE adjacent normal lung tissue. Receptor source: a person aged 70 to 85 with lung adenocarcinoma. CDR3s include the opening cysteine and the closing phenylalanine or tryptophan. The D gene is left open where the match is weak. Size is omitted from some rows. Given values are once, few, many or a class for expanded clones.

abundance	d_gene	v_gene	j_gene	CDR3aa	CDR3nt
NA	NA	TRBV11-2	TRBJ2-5	CASSLTLRTETQYF	TGTGCCAGCAGCCTGACTTTACGGACCGAGACCCAGTACTTC
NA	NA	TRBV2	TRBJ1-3	CASSEALPGSGNTIYF	TGTGCCAGCAGTGAAGCGCTTCCCGGATCTGGAAACACCATATATTTT
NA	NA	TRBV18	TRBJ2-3	CASSPGGAADTQYF	TGTGCCAGCTCACCAGGGGGGGCGGCAGATACGCAGTATTTT
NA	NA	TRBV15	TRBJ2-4	CATSRDGTRTSSIQYF	TGTGCCACCAGCAGAGATGGTACGAGGACCTCGAGCATTCAGTACTTC
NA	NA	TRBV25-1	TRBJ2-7	CASSGVYEQYF	TGTGCCAGCAGTGGAGTCTACGAGCAGTACTTC
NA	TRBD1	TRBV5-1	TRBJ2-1	CASSSRIFGTEYNEQFF	TGCGCCAGCAGCTCCCGTATATTCGGGACAGAATACAATGAGCAGTTCTTC
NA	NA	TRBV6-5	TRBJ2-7	CASSAGTDFYEQYF	TGTGCCAGCAGTGCCGGGACTGACTTCTACGAGCAGTACTTC
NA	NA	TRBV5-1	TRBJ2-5	CASSLLGSPKETQYF	TGCGCCAGCAGCCTCCTGGGATCACCTAAGGAGACCCAGTACTTC
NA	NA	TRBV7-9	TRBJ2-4	CASSQGQGMTSGKNIQYF	TGTGCCAGCAGCCAAGGACAGGGGATGACTAGCGGGAAAAACATTCAGTACTTC
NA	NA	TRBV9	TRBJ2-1	CASSANPLERAGRESSYNEQFF	TGTGCCAGCAGCGCCAACCCCTTGGAGCGAGCGGGCCGGGAGAGCTCCTACAATGAGCAGTTCTTC
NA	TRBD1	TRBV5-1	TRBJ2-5	CASSLQGIQETQYF	TGCGCCAGCAGCTTACAGGGGATCCAAGAGACCCAGTACTTC
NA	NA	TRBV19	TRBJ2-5	CASSIVGAQETQYF	TGTGCCAGTAGTATAGTTGGGGCCCAAGAGACCCAGTACTTC
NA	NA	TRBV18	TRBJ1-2	CASSLSIEGYTF	TGTGCCAGCTCACTTTCTATTGAAGGCTACACCTTC
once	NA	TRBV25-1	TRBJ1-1	CASSDRMNTEAFF	TGTGCCAGCAGTGACCGGATGAACACTGAAGCTTTCTTT
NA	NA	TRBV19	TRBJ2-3	CASRRAVLTDTQYF	TGTGCCAGTAGACGAGCGGTCCTCACAGATACGCAGTATTTT
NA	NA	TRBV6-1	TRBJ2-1	CASREGINEQFF	TGTGCCAGCAGGGAAGGGATCAATGAGCAGTTCTTC
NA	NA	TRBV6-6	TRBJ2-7	CASKTALGYYEQYF	TGTGCCAGCAAGACGGCCCTGGGCTATTACGAGCAGTACTTC
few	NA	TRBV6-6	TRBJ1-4	CASTLPGEYGKLFF	TGTGCCAGCACCCTCCCGGGGGAATACGGAAAACTGTTTTTT
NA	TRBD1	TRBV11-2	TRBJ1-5	CASSGQGGSNQPQHF	TGTGCCAGCAGCGGACAAGGGGGCAGCAATCAGCCCCAGCATTTT
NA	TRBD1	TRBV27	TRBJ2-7	CASSLRQGNEQYF	TGTGCCAGCAGTTTGAGACAGGGAAACGAGCAGTACTTC
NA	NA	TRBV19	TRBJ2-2	CASCGVPNTGELFF	TGTGCCAGTTGCGGGGTCCCGAACACCGGGGAGCTGTTTTTT
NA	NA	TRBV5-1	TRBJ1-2	CASSIGTGIVGYTF	TGCGCCAGCAGCATCGGCACAGGGATAGTTGGCTACACCTTC
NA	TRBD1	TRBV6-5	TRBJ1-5	CASSSGGGQPQHF	TGTGCCAGCAGCTCAGGGGGCGGACAGCCCCAGCATTTT
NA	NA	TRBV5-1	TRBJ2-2	CASSYFRGPNTGELFF	TGCGCCAGCAGCTATTTCCGGGGTCCGAACACCGGGGAGCTGTTTTTT
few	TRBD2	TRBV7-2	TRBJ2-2	CASSLSGGLGGELFF	TGTGCCAGCAGCTTATCGGGGGGACTAGGCGGGGAGCTGTTTTTT
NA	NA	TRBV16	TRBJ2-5	CASSQETLGETQYF	TGTGCCAGCAGCCAAGAGACACTCGGGGAGACCCAGTACTTC
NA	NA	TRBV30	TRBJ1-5	CAWSVSGQPQHF	TGTGCCTGGAGTGTAAGCGGTCAGCCCCAGCATTTT
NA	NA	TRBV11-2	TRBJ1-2	CASSSLPVLYGYTF	TGTGCCAGCAGCTCCCTACCGGTCCTCTATGGCTACACCTTC
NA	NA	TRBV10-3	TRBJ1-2	CAIRGAGQNYGYTF	TGTGCCATCAGGGGGGCCGGACAAAACTATGGCTACACCTTC
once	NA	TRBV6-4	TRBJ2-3	CASSDRSTDTQYF	TGTGCCAGCAGTGACAGGTCCACAGATACGCAGTATTTT
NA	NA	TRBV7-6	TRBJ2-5	CASSLPPQETQYF	TGTGCCAGCAGCTTACCTCCCCAAGAGACCCAGTACTTC
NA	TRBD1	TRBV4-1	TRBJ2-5	CASSRDRGRETQYF	TGCGCCAGCAGCAGGGACAGGGGCCGAGAGACCCAGTACTTC
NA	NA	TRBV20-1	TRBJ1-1	CSAGGGKEAFF	TGCAGTGCAGGGGGGGGGAAGGAGGCTTTCTTT
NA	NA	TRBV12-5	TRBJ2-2	CASALMGAGELFF	TGTGCTAGTGCCTTGATGGGGGCCGGGGAGCTGTTTTTT
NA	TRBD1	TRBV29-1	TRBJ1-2	CSVGPGTGRGGYTF	TGCAGCGTGGGGCCCGGGACAGGAAGAGGTGGCTACACCTTC
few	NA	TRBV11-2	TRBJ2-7	CASSPTNRNLYEQYF	TGTGCCAGCAGTCCGACAAACAGGAACCTCTACGAGCAGTACTTC
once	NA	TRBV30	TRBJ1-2	CAWRLDGGGYTF	TGTGCCTGGAGACTGGACGGCGGGGGCTACACCTTC
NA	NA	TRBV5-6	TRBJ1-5	CASSSSRDSNQPQHF	TGTGCCAGCAGCTCCTCGAGGGATAGCAATCAGCCCCAGCATTTT
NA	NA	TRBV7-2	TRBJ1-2	CASSPYTGGYTF	TGTGCCAGCAGCCCCTACACGGGTGGCTACACCTTC
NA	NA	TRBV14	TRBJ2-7	CASSQDRGAPPYREYF	TGTGCCAGCAGCCAAGATCGAGGGGCTCCCCCCTACAGGGAGTACTTC
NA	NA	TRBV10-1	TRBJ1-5	CASSESIGRTQHF	TGCGCCAGCAGTGAGTCGATTGGGCGAACCCAGCATTTT
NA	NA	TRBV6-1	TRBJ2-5	CASNQQETQYF	TGTGCCAGCAACCAACAAGAGACCCAGTACTTC
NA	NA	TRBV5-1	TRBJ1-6	CASSTAGVGNSPLHF	TGCGCCAGCAGCACGGCTGGGGTTGGGAATTCACCCCTCCACTTT
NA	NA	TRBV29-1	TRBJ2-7	CSVVSSGGDSYEQYF	TGCAGCGTGGTTTCGAGCGGAGGGGACTCCTACGAGCAGTACTTC
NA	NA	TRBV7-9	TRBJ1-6	CASSLGPGTSPLHF	TGTGCCAGCAGCTTAGGCCCAGGGACCTCACCCCTCCACTTT